This entry lists 29 T cell receptor beta chains sequenced from one sample in a study of blood T cell repertoires in COVID-19. Method: immunoSEQ multiplex PCR; TCRdb's copy keeps in-frame clones and lacks some. In the table there are about 300,000 clones, approximately 88% of which are singletons. The sequenced sample consisted of peripheral blood. Receptors were obtained from a woman in her twenties or thirties with COVID-19, enrolled during active disease.

The chain has TRBV28 and TRBJ1-4; 12 bases fit TRBD1. The CDR3 is 19 amino acids. V was clipped by 5 bases and J by 10 bases; unmatched bases: 20. Germline CDR1 and CDR2: MDHEN and SYDVKM. The CDR3 nucleotides read TGTGCCAGCAGTGAGAGGGTGGGGACAGGGGGCGATCTTCGGGTAAAACTGTTTTTT. It is translated as CASSERVGTGGDLRVKLFF.

The chain recombines TRBV4-3 with TRBJ2-1; 9 nucleotides align to TRBD1. V shed 4 bases, J shed 1 base, and the junction held 2 bases outside the gene matches. This CDR3 has 15 residues. From germline, CDR1 is LGHNA and CDR2 YSLEER. For the CDR3, the DNA is TGCGCCAGCAGCCGAGGACAGGGGTCCTACAATGAGCAGTTCTTC. Protein sequence: CASSRGQGSYNEQFF.

The chain is built from TRBV7-9 and TRBJ2-7; tentatively, D is TRBD2 (6 bases). The V and J ends lost 1 base and 4 bases respectively, with 14 bases between them. The CDR3 loop spans 15 amino acids. CDR1 is SEHNR, CDR2 FQNEAQ, per germline (reference sequence). The CDR3 DNA reads as TGTGCCAGCAGCTTAGGTGCGGCAGGGAGGTACGAGCAGTACGTC. Translated: CASSLGAAGRYEQYV.

The chain uses TRBV12-3 or TRBV12-4 and TRBJ2-7; a possible D gene is TRBD2 (5 bases). This CDR3 region has 13 residues. The ends were cut back, 9 bases at V and 3 bases at J, with 15 bases in the middle. The CDR3 DNA follows: TGTGCCAGTATGAGAGGGCTTCGCTACGAGCAGTACTTC. As protein: CASMRGLRYEQYF.

The chain combines TRBV11-3 with TRBJ2-2; TRBD2 aligns across 9 bases. The germline V gene has CDR1 SGHNT and CDR2 YENEEA. The CDR3 has 14 residues. V lost 5 bases to trimming and J lost 5 bases; unmatched junction nucleotides: 3. CDR3 region: CASSVSGGTGELFF. The DNA for the CDR3 is TGTGCCAGCAGCGTAAGCGGGGGGACCGGGGAGCTGTTTTTT.

V and J are TRBV4-1 and TRBJ2-5; D might be TRBD1 (5 bases). This CDR3 contains 15 residues. Germline V gene sequence: CDR1 MGHRA, CDR2 YSYEKL. V lost 3 bases to trimming and J lost 1 base, with 12 bases between them. CDR3 in DNA: TGCGCCAGCAGCCAGATAAGGCAGGGCCAAGAGACCCAGTACTTC. Residues: CASSQIRQGQETQYF.

This sequence joins TRBV6-5 and TRBJ1-6; 9 bases line up with TRBD1. Losses at the gene ends were 5 bases for V and 14 bases for J; bases not matched to a gene: 13. This CDR3 comprises 15 residues. CDR1 is MNHEY, CDR2 SVGAGI, per germline. The CDR3 is CASSPGTGQFSALHF. The CDR3 DNA reads TGTGCCAGCAGTCCTGGGACAGGGCAGTTTTCTGCCCTCCACTTT.

The gene calls are TRBV18 and TRBJ1-5; TRBD1 agrees at 10 bases. This CDR3 region has 15 residues. The germline V gene encodes CDR1 KGHSH and CDR2 LQKENI. The V gene end was trimmed by 6 bases and the J gene end by 2 bases; junction bases not matched to a gene: 4. The CDR3 sequence is CASSLGTGGNQPQHF. The CDR3 DNA reads TGTGCCAGCTCCCTGGGGACAGGGGGCAATCAGCCCCAGCATTTT. Looking up the rest from reference TRBV18 and TRBJ1-5 gives the full variable domain: NAGVMQNPRHLVRRRGQEARLRCSPMKGHSHVYWYRQLPEEGLKFMVYLQKENIIDESGMPKERFSAEFPKEGPSILRIQQVVRGDSAAYFCASSLGTGGNQPQHFGDGTRLSIL.

The rearrangement joins TRBV5-1 to TRBJ2-3; D perhaps matches TRBD2 (5 bases). This CDR3 contains 12 residues. Trimming pared 7 bases from V and 4 bases from J, leaving 10 bases between. In germline, CDR1 is SGHRS, CDR2 YFSETQ. The CDR3 loop is CASGVSADTQYF. CDR3 bases: TGCGCCAGCGGGGTTAGCGCAGATACGCAGTATTTT.

The CDR3 sequence is CASSRADRDRSEQYV. The CDR3 nucleotides read TGTGCCAGCAGTCGGGCGGACAGGGACAGGAGCGAGCAGTACGTC. The gene calls are TRBV28 and TRBJ2-7; 8 bases are a match to TRBD1. Unmatched junction bases numbered 12, after V lost 5 bases and J lost 6 bases. Germline V gene data show CDR1 as MDHEN and CDR2 as SYDVKM. The CDR3 totals 15 residues.

The gene calls are TRBV5-6 and TRBJ1-4, with D unclear. The V end lost 1 base, the J end lost 2 bases, and 12 bases lay between the germline ends. CDR3 length: 16 residues. In germline, CDR1 is SGHDT, CDR2 YYEEEE. CDR3 bases: TGTGCCAGCAGCTTGATGGGAGTGGGGACTAATGAAAAACTGTTTTTT. Translating it yields CASSLMGVGTNEKLFF.

As regards this clone: The same CDR3 also results from other DNA sequences found in this sample. V is TRBV27 and J is TRBJ2-3; TRBD2 matches 8 bases. CDR1 and CDR2 (germline): MNHEY, SMNVEV (reference sequence). With V trimmed by 0 bases and J by 1 base, 0 bases remained unmatched. The CDR3 length is 15 residues. The DNA for the CDR3 is TGTGCCAGCAGTTTATCTAGCGGGGGCACAGATACGCAGTATTTT. Translated: CASSLSSGGTDTQYF.

The rearrangement uses TRBV2 and TRBJ1-2; D remains unclear. Germline CDR1 SNHLY, CDR2 FYNNEI. CDR3 length: 14 residues. V shed 5 bases and J shed 1 base, with 11 bases lying between them. CDR3 nucleotide sequence: TGTGCCAGCAGTAATGGAGGGAATAACTATGGCTACACCTTC. Translated, it gives CASSNGGNNYGYTF.

The CDR3 nucleotides are TGCGCCAGCAGTCAAATTGAGGGCCAAGACGTAAAAAACACCATATATTTT. Amino acids: CASSQIEGQDVKNTIYF. The rearrangement joins TRBV23-1 to TRBJ1-3, with no clear D. TRBV23-1 is reported as an ORF; its role is uncertain. CDR3 size: 17 residues. V was pared by 2 bases and J by 6 bases, with 20 bases between.

The V call is TRBV24-1, the J call TRBJ2-1; D is ambiguous. The CDR3 has 14 residues. V was shortened by 6 bases and J by 0 bases, with 8 bases between the two germline ends. Germline V gene data show CDR1 as KGHDR and CDR2 as SFDVKD. Here the CDR3 DNA reads TGTGCCACCAGTCGTCCTCCCTCCTACAATGAGCAGTTCTTC. This encodes CATSRPPSYNEQFF.

V usage is TRBV5-1 and J usage is TRBJ1-1, with a tentative D call TRBD1 (6 bases). Trimming removed 0 bases from V and 5 bases from J, with 17 bases in between. Germline V lookup: CDR1 SGHRS, CDR2 YFSETQ. The CDR3 length is 16 residues. The CDR3 bases are TGCGCCAGCAGCTTGGCTTACGAGGGGGTGTTGACTGAAGCTTTCTTT. Translation gives CASSLAYEGVLTEAFF.

The rearrangement uses TRBV3-1 (or the pseudogene TRBV3-2) and TRBJ2-1; weak D call: TRBD2 (7 bases). The germline gives CDR1 LGHDT, CDR2 YNNKEL (reference sequence). CDR3 length: 16 residues. Trimming shortened V by 4 bases and J by 2 bases, and 15 bases separated the two germline ends. The CDR3 protein is CASSPGGGAPYNEQFF. CDR3 nucleotide sequence: TGTGCCAGCAGCCCTGGCGGGGGCGCCCCCTACAATGAGCAGTTCTTC.

The chain employs TRBV6-2 or TRBV6-3 and TRBJ2-5; D gene ambiguous. The germline V gene has CDR1 MNHEY and CDR2 SVGEGT. This CDR3 is built from 12 residues. Trimming pared 5 bases from V and 4 bases from J, leaving 8 bases between. CDR3 sequence reads: CASSRGSETQYF. As DNA, the CDR3 is TGTGCCAGCAGTCGAGGATCAGAGACCCAGTACTTC.

This sequence joins TRBV19 and TRBJ1-6; 8 bases agree with TRBD1. Per the germline V gene, CDR1 is LNHDA and CDR2 is SQIVND (reference sequence). With 4 bases clipped from V and 6 bases from J, the junction kept 5 bases outside the gene matches. The CDR3 consists of 15 residues. Here the CDR3 reads CASSTGGFSNSPLHF. The CDR3 DNA reads as TGTGCCAGTAGTACAGGGGGCTTTAGTAATTCACCCCTCCACTTT.

The V call is TRBV15, the J call TRBJ2-5; D gene unclear. The germline gives CDR1 LNHNV, CDR2 YYDKDF (reference sequence). Trimming left V 1 base short and J 3 bases short, with 15 bases between. The CDR3 totals 16 residues. CDR3 sequence reads: CATSRGDPQVEETQYF. The DNA of the CDR3 is TGTGCCACCAGCAGAGGAGACCCTCAGGTAGAAGAGACCCAGTACTTC. Full variable domain (remainder filled in from reference TRBV15 and TRBJ2-5): DAMVIQNPRYQVTQFGKPVTLSCSQTLNHNVMYWYQQKSSQAPKLLFHYYDKDFNNEADTPDNFQSRRPNTSFCFLDIRSPGLGDTAMYLCATSRGDPQVEETQYFGPGTRLLVL.

This clone was detected ten times or more. The chain joins TRBV20-1 to TRBJ2-1; 8 nucleotides match TRBD2. This CDR3 is 16 amino acids long. Germline V gives CDR1 DFQATT, CDR2 SNEGSKA (reference sequence). V dropped 3 bases and J dropped 8; count of bases not matched to a gene: 15. The chain's CDR3 is CSASDLRGAGRDEQFF. Here the CDR3 DNA reads TGCAGTGCTAGTGATTTGCGGGGGGCCGGTCGGGATGAGCAGTTCTTC.

This rearrangement joins TRBV7-9 to TRBJ1-2; no definite D call. The CDR3 is 14 amino acids. V was clipped by 5 bases and J by 8 bases, with 18 bases between them. CDR1 SEHNR and CDR2 FQNEAQ come from the germline V gene (reference sequence). This CDR3 reads CASSRLSSGEGYTF. For the CDR3, the DNA is TGTGCCAGCAGCCGCCTCAGCTCGGGTGAAGGCTACACCTTC. Filled out from reference TRBV7-9 and TRBJ1-2, the complete variable domain reads DTGVSQNPRHKITKRGQNVTFRCDPISEHNRLYWYRQTLGQGPEFLTYFQNEAQLEKSRLLSDRFSAERPKGSFSTLEIQRTEQGDSAMYLCASSRLSSGEGYTFGSGTRLTVV.

This chain's CDR3 is CASRAGTGWDGYTF. The CDR3 region has the DNA TGTGCCAGCAGGGCCGGGACAGGGTGGGATGGCTACACCTTC. The rearrangement links TRBV5-4 to TRBJ1-2; 9 nucleotides line up with TRBD1. The CDR3 totals 14 residues. Germline CDR1 and CDR2: SGHNT and YYREEE (reference sequence). Trimming removed 5 bases from V and 6 bases from J; junction bases left unmatched: 8.

This chain connects TRBV30 to TRBJ1-5, with D maybe TRBD1 (6 bases). The germline V gene has CDR1 GTSNPN and CDR2 SVGIG (reference sequence). The CDR3 contains 13 residues. The V end was cut by 4 bases, the J end by 2 bases, with 9 bases between. Here the CDR3 DNA reads TGTGCCTGGAAGGGGGGGGGCAATCAGCCCCAGCATTTT. Protein: CAWKGGGNQPQHF. The whole variable domain, filled in from reference TRBV30 and TRBJ1-5, reads SQTIHQWPATLVQPVGSPLSLECTVEGTSNPNLYWYRQAAGRGLQLLFYSVGIGQISSEVPQNLSASRPQDRQFILSSKKLLLSDSGFYLCAWKGGGNQPQHFGDGTRLSIL.

This rearrangement joins TRBV11-3 to TRBJ2-7; 7 nucleotides agree with TRBD2. Germline V gives CDR1 SGHNT, CDR2 YENEEA. Losses at the gene ends were 0 bases for V and 0 bases for J; bases not matched to a gene: 14. This CDR3 region has 19 residues. The CDR3 region has the DNA TGTGCCAGCAGCTTAGAACAACCATTTTCGGGGGGTGACTCCTACGAGCAGTACTTC. It codes for CASSLEQPFSGGDSYEQYF.

The chain couples TRBV6-5 to TRBJ2-4, with TRBD2 matching over 10 bases. The germline gives CDR1 MNHEY, CDR2 SVGAGI. The CDR3 has 16 residues. V lost 2 bases to trimming and J lost 7 bases; unmatched junction nucleotides: 8. CDR3 bases: TGTGCCAGCAGTTACATTAGCGGGGGGCGGGACAACATTCAGTACTTC. Encoded protein: CASSYISGGRDNIQYF.

V gene TRBV7-9 combines with J gene TRBJ2-1; D unclear. The germline V and J ends were trimmed by 1 base and 0 bases, with 10 bases remaining between them. There are 16 residues in the CDR3. CDR1 is SEHNR, CDR2 FQNEAQ, per germline (reference sequence). CDR3 nucleotide sequence: TGTGCCAGCAGCTTAGGAGCCTACCTCTCCTACAATGAGCAGTTCTTC. Amino acids: CASSLGAYLSYNEQFF.

This chain connects TRBV21-1 to TRBJ1-4; the listed D gene, TRBD1, was not tested against the DNA. TRBV21-1 is listed as a pseudogene. CDR3 length equals 18 residues. The CDR3 DNA sequence: TGTGCCAGCGATGGGACAGGGAAGGCAGCAAGGACTAATGAAAAACTGTTTTTT. This translates into CASDGTGKAARTNEKLFF.

This rearrangement joins TRBV30 to TRBJ1-1; D is ambiguous. The germline V and J ends were trimmed by 2 bases and 11 bases, with 12 bases remaining between them. The CDR3 totals 11 residues. CDR1 GTSNPN and CDR2 SVGIG come from the germline V gene (reference sequence). CDR3 in DNA: TGTGCCTGGAGTCCAGGCCTGGGCGCTTTCTTT. Its protein is CAWSPGLGAFF.